This T cell receptor (beta chain) came from a study of control samples from healthy donors and cancer patients. The data were produced by immunoSEQ multiplex PCR, yet TCRdb's version contains in-frame clones alone and is incomplete. There are 100,000 to 120,000 clones in the sample; roughly 88% occur only once, and roughly 4% lies in the top ten. V lost 3 bases, J lost 1 base, and 6 bases lay in between. The CDR3 loop spans 13 amino acids. The germline V gene has CDR1 LGHDT and CDR2 YNNKEL (reference sequence). The chain joins TRBV3-1 (or the pseudogene TRBV3-2) to TRBJ1-1; no firm D call. Sequenced: PBMCs. The TCR originated in a woman aged 60-75 years with lung cancer. CDR3 nucleotides: TGTGCCAGCAGCCAGATACAGAACACTGAAGCTTTCTTT. This encodes CASSQIQNTEAFF.